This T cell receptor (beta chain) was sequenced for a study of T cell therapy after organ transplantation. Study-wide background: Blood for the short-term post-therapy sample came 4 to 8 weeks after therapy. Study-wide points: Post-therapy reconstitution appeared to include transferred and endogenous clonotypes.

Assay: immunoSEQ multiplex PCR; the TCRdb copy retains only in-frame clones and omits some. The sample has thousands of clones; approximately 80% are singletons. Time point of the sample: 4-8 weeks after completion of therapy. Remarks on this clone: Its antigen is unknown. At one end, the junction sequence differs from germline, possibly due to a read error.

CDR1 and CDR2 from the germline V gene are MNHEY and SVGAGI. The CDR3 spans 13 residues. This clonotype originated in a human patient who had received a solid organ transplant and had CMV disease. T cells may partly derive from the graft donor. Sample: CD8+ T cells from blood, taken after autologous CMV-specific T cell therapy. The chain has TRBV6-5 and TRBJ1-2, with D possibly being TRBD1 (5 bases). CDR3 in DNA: TGTGCCAGCAGTTACGGGCAGGGAAATGGCCACACCTTC. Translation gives CASSYGQGNGHTF.